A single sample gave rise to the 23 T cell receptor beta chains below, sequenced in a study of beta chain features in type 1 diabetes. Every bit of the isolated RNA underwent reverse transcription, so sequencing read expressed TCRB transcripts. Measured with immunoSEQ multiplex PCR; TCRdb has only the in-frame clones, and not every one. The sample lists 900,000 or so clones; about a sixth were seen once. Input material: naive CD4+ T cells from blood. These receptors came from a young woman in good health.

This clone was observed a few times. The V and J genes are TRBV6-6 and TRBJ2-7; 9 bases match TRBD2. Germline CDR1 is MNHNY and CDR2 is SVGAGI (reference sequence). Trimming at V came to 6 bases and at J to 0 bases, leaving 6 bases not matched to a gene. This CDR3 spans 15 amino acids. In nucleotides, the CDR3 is TGTGCCAGCAGCGTTAGCGGGAGTACCTCCTACGAGCAGTACTTC. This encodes CASSVSGSTSYEQYF.

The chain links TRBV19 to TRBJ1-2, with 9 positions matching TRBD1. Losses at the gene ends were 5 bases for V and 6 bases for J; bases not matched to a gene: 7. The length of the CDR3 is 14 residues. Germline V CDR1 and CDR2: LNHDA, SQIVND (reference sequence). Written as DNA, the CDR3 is TGTGCCAGTAGTCTACGGGGACAGGGTCATGGCTACACCTTC. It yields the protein CASSLRGQGHGYTF.

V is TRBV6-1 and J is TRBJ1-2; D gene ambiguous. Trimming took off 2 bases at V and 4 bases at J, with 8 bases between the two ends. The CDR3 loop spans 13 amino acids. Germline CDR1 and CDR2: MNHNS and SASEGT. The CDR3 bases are TGTGCCAGCAGTGAATGGGCAGTCTATGGCTACACCTTC. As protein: CASSEWAVYGYTF.

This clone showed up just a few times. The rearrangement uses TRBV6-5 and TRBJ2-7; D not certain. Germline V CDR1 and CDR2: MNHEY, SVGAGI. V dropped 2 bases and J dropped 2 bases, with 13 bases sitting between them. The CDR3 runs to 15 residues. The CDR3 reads CASSYSGLPAYEQYF. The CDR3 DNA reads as TGTGCCAGCAGTTACAGTGGCCTTCCCGCCTACGAGCAGTACTTC.

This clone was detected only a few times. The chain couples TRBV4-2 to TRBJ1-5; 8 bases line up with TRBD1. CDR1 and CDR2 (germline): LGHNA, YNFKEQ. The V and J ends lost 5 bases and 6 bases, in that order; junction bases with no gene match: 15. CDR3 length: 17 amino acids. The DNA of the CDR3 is TGTGCCAGCAGCTCATACTACAGGGGGGGGTCTGGTCAGCCCCAGCATTTT. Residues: CASSSYYRGGSGQPQHF.

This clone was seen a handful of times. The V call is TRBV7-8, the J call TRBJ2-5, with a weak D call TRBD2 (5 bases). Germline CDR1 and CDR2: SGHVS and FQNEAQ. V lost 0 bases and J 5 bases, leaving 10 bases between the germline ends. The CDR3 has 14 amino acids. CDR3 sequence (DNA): TGTGCCAGCAGCTTAGCGAGGCTAGCCGAGACCCAGTACTTC. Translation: CASSLARLAETQYF.

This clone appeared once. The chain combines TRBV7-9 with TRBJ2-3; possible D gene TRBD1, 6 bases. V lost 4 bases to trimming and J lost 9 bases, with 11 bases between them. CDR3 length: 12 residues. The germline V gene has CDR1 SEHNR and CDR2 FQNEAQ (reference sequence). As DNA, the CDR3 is TGTGCCAGCAGCTATACAGGGCTGACGCAGTATTTT. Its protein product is CASSYTGLTQYF.

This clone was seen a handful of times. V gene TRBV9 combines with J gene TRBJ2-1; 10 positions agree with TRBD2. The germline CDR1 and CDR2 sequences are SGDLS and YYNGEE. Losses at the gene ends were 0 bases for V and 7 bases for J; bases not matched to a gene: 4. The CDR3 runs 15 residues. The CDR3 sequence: CASSVGVSGRNEQFF. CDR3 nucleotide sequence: TGTGCCAGCAGCGTAGGTGTTAGCGGGAGGAATGAGCAGTTCTTC.

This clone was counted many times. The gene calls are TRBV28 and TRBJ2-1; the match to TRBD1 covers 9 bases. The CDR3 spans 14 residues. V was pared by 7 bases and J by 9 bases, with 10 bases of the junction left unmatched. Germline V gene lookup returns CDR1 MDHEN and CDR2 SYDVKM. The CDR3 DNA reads TGTGCCAGCACCTTACGGGACAGGGTTTCTGAGCAGTTCTTC. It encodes CASTLRDRVSEQFF.

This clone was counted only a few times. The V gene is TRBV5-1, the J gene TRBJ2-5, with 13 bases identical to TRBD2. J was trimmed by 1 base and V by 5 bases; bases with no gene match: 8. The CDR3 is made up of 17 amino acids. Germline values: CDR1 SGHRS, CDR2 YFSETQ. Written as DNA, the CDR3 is TGCGCCAGCAGTTACGGACTAGCGGGAGACGCCCAAGAGACCCAGTACTTC. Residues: CASSYGLAGDAQETQYF.

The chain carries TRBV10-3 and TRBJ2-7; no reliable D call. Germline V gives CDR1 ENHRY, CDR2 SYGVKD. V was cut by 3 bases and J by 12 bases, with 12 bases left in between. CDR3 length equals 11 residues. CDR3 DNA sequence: TGTGCCATCAGTGACGGAAGGGTCCCGTACTTC. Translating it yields CAISDGRVPYF.

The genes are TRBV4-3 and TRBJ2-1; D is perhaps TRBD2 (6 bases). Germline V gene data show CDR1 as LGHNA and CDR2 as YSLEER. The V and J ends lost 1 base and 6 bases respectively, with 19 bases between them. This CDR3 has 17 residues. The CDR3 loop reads CASSQGGQTSAFNEQFF. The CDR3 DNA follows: TGCGCCAGCAGCCAAGGGGGTCAGACTAGTGCCTTCAATGAGCAGTTCTTC.

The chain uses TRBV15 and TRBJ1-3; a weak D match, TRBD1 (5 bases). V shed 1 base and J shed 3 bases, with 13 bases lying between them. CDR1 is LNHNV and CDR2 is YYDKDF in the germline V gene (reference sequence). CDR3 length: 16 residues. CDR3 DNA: TGTGCCACCAGCAGAGCCTCTGACAGTCTTGGAAACACCATATATTTT. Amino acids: CATSRASDSLGNTIYF.

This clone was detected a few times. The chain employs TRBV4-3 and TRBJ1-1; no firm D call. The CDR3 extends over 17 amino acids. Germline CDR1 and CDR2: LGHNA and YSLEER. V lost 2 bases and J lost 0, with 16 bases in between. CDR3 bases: TGCGCCAGCAGCCAATCATATGCAAGCGTAATGAACACTGAAGCTTTCTTT. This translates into CASSQSYASVMNTEAFF.

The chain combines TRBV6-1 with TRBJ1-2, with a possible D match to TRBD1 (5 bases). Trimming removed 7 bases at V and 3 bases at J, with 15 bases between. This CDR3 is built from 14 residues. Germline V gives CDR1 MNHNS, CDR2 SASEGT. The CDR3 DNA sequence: TGTGCCAGCACCCTAATGGAGGGGTACTATGGCTACACCTTC. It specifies CASTLMEGYYGYTF.

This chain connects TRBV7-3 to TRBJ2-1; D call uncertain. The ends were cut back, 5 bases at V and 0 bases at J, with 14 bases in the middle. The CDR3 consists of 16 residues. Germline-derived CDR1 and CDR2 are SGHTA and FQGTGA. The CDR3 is CASSPRRGSSYNEQFF. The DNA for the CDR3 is TGTGCCAGCAGCCCCAGGCGTGGTAGCTCCTACAATGAGCAGTTCTTC.

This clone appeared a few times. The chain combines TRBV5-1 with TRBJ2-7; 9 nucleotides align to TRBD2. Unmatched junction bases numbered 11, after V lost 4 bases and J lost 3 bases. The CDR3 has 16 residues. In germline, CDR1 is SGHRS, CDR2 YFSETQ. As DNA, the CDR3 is TGCGCCAGCAGCACACAACCCGGGACTAGCCACTACGAGCAGTACTTC. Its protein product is CASSTQPGTSHYEQYF.

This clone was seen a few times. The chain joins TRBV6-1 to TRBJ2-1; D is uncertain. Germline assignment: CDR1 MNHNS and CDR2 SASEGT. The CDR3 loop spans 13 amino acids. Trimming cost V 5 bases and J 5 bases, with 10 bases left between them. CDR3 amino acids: CASSIVQNNEQFF. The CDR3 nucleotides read TGTGCCAGCAGTATCGTCCAGAACAATGAGCAGTTCTTC.

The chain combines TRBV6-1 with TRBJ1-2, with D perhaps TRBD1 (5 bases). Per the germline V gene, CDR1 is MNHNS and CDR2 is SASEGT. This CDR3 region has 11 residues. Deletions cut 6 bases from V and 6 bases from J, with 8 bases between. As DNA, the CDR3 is TGTGCCAGCAGGAGGGGAAATGGCTACACCTTC. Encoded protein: CASRRGNGYTF.

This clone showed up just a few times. The CDR3 region has the DNA TGTGCCAGCAGATTGGACAGGACAAGTAGGGGCTCCTACGAGCAGTACTTC. Encoded protein: CASRLDRTSRGSYEQYF. J is TRBJ2-7 and V is TRBV2, with 7 bases that match TRBD1. J lost 0 bases, V lost 6 bases, and 14 bases had no gene match. Germline V gene sequence: CDR1 SNHLY, CDR2 FYNNEI. The CDR3 runs 17 residues.

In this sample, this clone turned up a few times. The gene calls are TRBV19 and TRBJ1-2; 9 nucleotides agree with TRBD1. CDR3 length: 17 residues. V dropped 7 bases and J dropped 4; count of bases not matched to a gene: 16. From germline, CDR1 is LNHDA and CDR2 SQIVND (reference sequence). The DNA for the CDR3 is TGTGCCAGTAACATTCCGGGACAGGGCTACGATATCTATGGCTACACCTTC. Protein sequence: CASNIPGQGYDIYGYTF.

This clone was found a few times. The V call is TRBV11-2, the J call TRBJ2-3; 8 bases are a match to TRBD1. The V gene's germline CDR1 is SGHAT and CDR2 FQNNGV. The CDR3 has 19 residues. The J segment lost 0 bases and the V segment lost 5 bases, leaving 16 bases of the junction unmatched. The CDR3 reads CASSPSRDRRLTSTDTQYF. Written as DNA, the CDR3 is TGTGCCAGCAGCCCATCCCGGGACAGGAGACTTACTAGCACAGATACGCAGTATTTT. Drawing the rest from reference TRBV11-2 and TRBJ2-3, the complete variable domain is EAGVAQSPRYKIIEKRQSVAFWCNPISGHATLYWYQQILGQGPKLLIQFQNNGVVDDSQLPKDRFSAERLKGVDSTLKIQPAKLEDSAVYLCASSPSRDRRLTSTDTQYFGPGTRLTVL.

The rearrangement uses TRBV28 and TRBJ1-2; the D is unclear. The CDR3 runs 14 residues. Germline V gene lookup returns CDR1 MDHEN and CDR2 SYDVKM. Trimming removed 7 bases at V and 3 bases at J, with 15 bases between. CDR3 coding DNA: TGTGCCAGCACCTCGTCGGTGAACCACTATGGCTACACCTTC. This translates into CASTSSVNHYGYTF.